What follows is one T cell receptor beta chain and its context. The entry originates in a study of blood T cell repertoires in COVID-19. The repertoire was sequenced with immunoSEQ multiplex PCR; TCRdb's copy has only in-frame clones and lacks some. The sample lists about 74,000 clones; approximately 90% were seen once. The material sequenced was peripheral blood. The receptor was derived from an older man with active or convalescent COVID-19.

The chain's CDR3 is CASDRGLSDTEAFF. CDR3 bases: TGTGCCTCGGACAGGGGGCTTTCGGACACTGAAGCTTTCTTT. V and J are TRBV30 and TRBJ1-1, with 11 nucleotides matching TRBD1. CDR1 GTSNPN and CDR2 SVGIG come from the germline V gene (reference sequence). V dropped 7 bases and J dropped 3; count of bases not matched to a gene: 7. CDR3 length: 14 amino acids.